This T cell receptor beta chain stems from a study of response to subunit inactivated influenza vaccine. TCRdb recomputed calls from the RT-PCR reads with MiXCR, one row per CDR3 protein. The table lists roughly 710,000 distinct CDR3 sequences, 14% of them singletons. This clonotype has ten or more counts. Its target is not known. Whole-study results and caveats: Authors suggested that a seasonal influenza vaccination recruits few new T cells each time.

From germline, CDR1 is SQVTM and CDR2 ANQGSEA. The V gene end was trimmed by 5 bases and the J gene end by 8 bases; junction bases not matched to a gene: 8. The CDR3 has 13 amino acids. The material was PBMCs from blood, obtained 14 days before vaccination. The genes are TRBV29-1 and TRBJ2-1, with TRBD2 matching over 8 bases. The clonotype was recovered from a man aged 45-65 years who received an inactivated influenza vaccine. The CDR3 loop reads CSVRWTSRDEQFF. CDR3 sequence (DNA): TGCAGCGTTCGCTGGACTAGCCGAGATGAGCAGTTCTTC.